These T cell receptor beta chains were read from a single sample in a study of shared clonotypes between healthy human individuals. Repertoires were generated with immunoSEQ multiplex PCR, while TCRdb's copy carries only in-frame clones and drops some. The table records hundreds of thousands of clones, roughly 80% of them present only once. Sequencing used memory CD4+ T cells sorted from blood. These receptor sequences come from a man aged 25-45 years in good health. Both conserved end residues are part of each CDR3. A D gene is named only where the DNA matches it firmly. Rows may omit the clone size; those that give it use once, few, many or a size class.

V gene	J gene	clone size	D gene	CDR3 protein	CDR3 DNA
TRBV15	TRBJ2-5	NA	TRBD2	CATSRGRGSQETQYF	TGTGCCACCAGCAGGGGGAGGGGCAGCCAAGAGACCCAGTACTTC
TRBV5-1	TRBJ2-5	many	TRBD1	CASTTGQATETQYF	TGCGCCAGCACCACGGGACAGGCCACGGAGACCCAGTACTTC
TRBV5-4	TRBJ2-3	NA	TRBD1	CASSRPGQGIGDTQYF	TGTGCCAGCAGCCGGCCGGGACAGGGGATTGGTGATACGCAGTATTTT
TRBV5-5	TRBJ1-4	NA	NA	CASSTGEWNEKLFF	TGTGCCAGCAGCACCGGGGAATGGAATGAAAAACTGTTTTTT
TRBV5-4	TRBJ2-7	NA	NA	CASSEGLAYEQYF	TGTGCCAGCAGCGAGGGGTTAGCCTACGAGCAGTACTTC
TRBV11-3	TRBJ2-1	few	NA	CASSFPGKDEQFF	TGTGCCAGCAGCTTTCCGGGTAAGGATGAGCAGTTCTTC
TRBV30	TRBJ1-3	few	NA	CAWSNGNTIYF	TGTGCCTGGAGCAACGGAAACACCATATATTTT
TRBV10-2	TRBJ2-5	NA	NA	CASRGWGLAETQYF	TGCGCCAGCAGGGGTTGGGGGCTAGCGGAGACCCAGTACTTC
TRBV5-1	TRBJ2-1	NA	TRBD2	CASSLGGLAGGRIDEQFF	TGCGCCAGCAGCTTGGGTGGACTAGCGGGAGGGCGTATCGATGAGCAGTTCTTC
TRBV6-1	TRBJ2-7	NA	NA	CASSVTASLTYEQYF	TGTGCCAGCAGTGTGACAGCGAGCTTAACCTACGAGCAGTACTTC
TRBV2	TRBJ1-3	NA	NA	CASSEGASSGNTIYF	TGTGCCAGCAGTGAGGGCGCCAGCTCTGGAAACACCATATATTTT
TRBV7-8	TRBJ2-1	NA	NA	CASSSYPRDQGFF	TGTGCCAGCAGCTCCTACCCCAGGGACCAGGGATTCTTC
TRBV19	TRBJ1-2	NA	TRBD1	CASSIDRAGYGYTF	TGTGCCAGTAGTATCGACAGGGCGGGATATGGCTACACCTTC
TRBV21-1	TRBJ2-2	NA	NA	CASVIAGGPVGELFF	TGTGCCAGCGTCATAGCGGGAGGGCCAGTCGGGGAGCTGTTTTTT
TRBV20-1	TRBJ1-1	NA	TRBD1	CSAGLQGAPF	TGCAGTGCCGGATTGCAGGGGGCGCCCTTC
TRBV18	TRBJ2-7	NA	NA	CASSPDRSYEQYF	TGTGCCAGCTCACCGGACAGATCCTACGAGCAGTACTTC
TRBV7-2	TRBJ2-7	few	TRBD2	CASRLTGTSGSVYEQYF	TGTGCCAGCAGACTAACCGGGACTAGCGGGAGTGTATACGAGCAGTACTTC
TRBV6-5	TRBJ1-2	NA	TRBD1	CASSSPTDRGRGYTF	TGTGCCAGCAGTTCTCCCACGGACAGGGGGAGAGGCTACACCTTC
TRBV5-1	TRBJ2-7	NA	NA	CASSFEFGIAYEQYF	TGCGCCAGCAGCTTTGAGTTTGGGATCGCCTACGAGCAGTACTTC
TRBV7-2	TRBJ2-1	NA	NA	CASSGRYNEQFF	TGTGCCAGCAGCGGCCGATACAATGAGCAGTTCTTC
TRBV6-6	TRBJ2-1	NA	TRBD1	CASKDQGATNEQFF	TGTGCCAGCAAGGACCAGGGGGCAACGAATGAGCAGTTCTTC
TRBV19	TRBJ1-2	NA	NA	CASSILGGRNYGYTF	TGTGCCAGTAGTATTCTGGGGGGACGGAACTATGGCTACACCTTC
TRBV2	TRBJ1-2	NA	NA	CASTGGGTKGYGYTF	TGTGCCAGCACCGGCGGAGGGACCAAAGGCTATGGCTACACCTTC
TRBV4-3	TRBJ2-3	few	NA	CASKRDPSTDTQYF	TGCGCCAGCAAAAGGGACCCTAGCACAGATACGCAGTATTTT
TRBV30	TRBJ2-3	NA	NA	CASHRGRVTDTQYF	TGTGCCTCCCATAGAGGGAGAGTCACAGATACGCAGTATTTT
TRBV10-2	TRBJ1-2	NA	NA	CASSDLGSWNYGYTF	TGCGCCAGCAGTGATTTGGGCAGTTGGAACTATGGCTACACCTTC
TRBV5-1	TRBJ2-2	once	NA	CASSPRGYGTGELFF	TGCGCCAGCAGCCCAAGAGGGTACGGCACCGGGGAGCTGTTTTTT
TRBV5-1	TRBJ2-6	few	NA	CASSLAGLAGANVLTF	TGCGCCAGCAGCTTGGCAGGGCTGGCTGGGGCCAACGTCCTGACTTTC
TRBV5-4	TRBJ2-3	NA	NA	CASSLGGAGSTDTQYF	TGTGCCAGCAGCTTGGGGGGGGCTGGTAGCACAGATACGCAGTATTTT
TRBV6-1	TRBJ2-2	NA	NA	CAGNRQAAGELFF	TGTGCCGGAAATAGACAGGCGGCCGGGGAGCTGTTTTTT
TRBV10-3	TRBJ1-2	few	TRBD1	CAIRPGQGAPGYTF	TGTGCCATCAGGCCGGGACAGGGGGCGCCTGGCTACACCTTC
TRBV2	TRBJ2-7	NA	NA	CASSARWAQSHEQYF	TGTGCCAGCAGCGCTAGGTGGGCGCAATCCCACGAGCAGTACTTC
TRBV6-1	TRBJ1-2	NA	NA	CASRDGSYGYTF	TGTGCCAGCCGGGACGGAAGCTATGGCTACACCTTC
TRBV5-1	TRBJ2-1	NA	TRBD2	CASSLILAGDNEQFF	TGCGCCAGCAGCTTGATACTAGCGGGGGACAATGAGCAGTTCTTC
TRBV18	TRBJ2-5	few	TRBD2	CASSIAGASQETQYF	TGTGCCAGCTCAATAGCGGGAGCCTCCCAAGAGACCCAGTACTTC
TRBV10-3	TRBJ1-2	NA	NA	CAISEVLNYGYTF	TGTGCCATCAGTGAGGTTTTGAACTATGGCTACACCTTC